The entry that follows covers one TCR beta chain sequence. The target of this receptor is not known. Base qualities are not at hand, and no much larger clone is one base apart. Preparation of the library involved 5' RACE. Sequenced on an Illumina HiSeq 2000. Template switching added a universal primer binding site, and the final cDNA carried a unique molecular identifier that allowed TCR cDNA molecules to be counted accurately. Specific primers in the conserved constant-segment region were used to synthesize first-strand cDNA for TCR alpha and beta chains. To control for contamination, each cDNA library was double barcoded with a SMART-Mk sample barcode plus Illumina barcodes. TruSeq adapter sequences and Illumina sample barcodes were added in two successive PCR steps. The TCR alpha and beta cDNA libraries were sequenced on the Illumina HiSeq platform using custom primers. Per the source publication's procedure: Unique molecular identifiers were extracted from raw reads with MiGEC, and CDR3 positions were determined with MiXCR. For each individual, recombination models were inferred using an EM algorithm with the repgenHMM and IGoR tools. Shared clonotypes were analyzed with the tcR package in R, and sharing was normalized by the product of cloneset sizes. To study raw recombination without the effects of thymic and clonal selection, out-of-frame nonproductive sequences were analyzed. TCRdb redid the processing of the public reads, applying fastp at Q25 and MiXCR, and retained in-frame beta chains. Here each entry gathers all rows of one CDR3 protein and keeps the most common genes and DNA. The V and J calls follow TCRdb's processing rather than the paper's. Within this sample are some 630,000 distinct CDR3 sequences, with about 7.6% of them counted one time only. 1.6% of the sample lies in the top ten.

The data originate from a study of identical twins (TCRdb year 2016). About the investigation overall: To test whether fetal clonotypes persist, this study deep-sequenced TCR alpha and beta repertoires from monozygotic twins, from unrelated adults of various ages, and from cord blood. To rule out contamination, replicate twin experiments were performed at different times with different library preparation protocols.

The junction shows trimming of 6 bases on V and 4 bases on J, and the gene matches do not reach 5 bases of it. According to the germline V gene, CDR1 reads ENHRY and CDR2 reads SYGVKD. Measured from the cysteine to the phenylalanine, the CDR3 is 13 residues long. Only CDR3 DNA remains: 39 bases, in frame from the first base. General findings and caveats noted by the study authors: Recombination models systematically underestimated out-of-frame TCR alpha sharing in monozygotic twins but agreed with sharing between unrelated individuals. Abundant cord blood beta clonotypes carried fewer insertions; young adult naive repertoires showed a weaker similar trend, while memory repertoires showed none. Zero-insertion analyses could be partly confounded by invariant T cells such as MAIT and iNKT, although diverse VJ usage argued against such confounding for most clonotypes. A weaker excess of twin sharing was found in beta out-of-frame sequences because the signal-to-noise ratio was lowered by fewer shared sequences. Out-of-frame TCR alpha sequences shared between twins showed an excess of low generation-probability sequences compared with coincidental sharing between unrelated individuals. Conclusions relied on cross-sectional statistical analysis, since the same donors could not be followed over many years.

Every donor was a healthy Caucasian. The twin cohort comprised three pairs of female monozygotic twins, all aged about 18 to 30 years. The RNA used for TCR libraries was isolated from peripheral blood mononuclear cells. These data also featured in a second study, about yellow fever vaccine responses in identical twins. The second investigation adds: The T cell response to vaccination in identical twins was reported by the authors to appear partly convergent and partly personalized. In identical twins, the study followed T cell clones that responded to the vaccine with precision.

This chain is built from TRBV10-3 and TRBJ1-2, with 7 bases in between that match TRBD1. The source material was PBMCs. The clonotype originates from a woman between 18 and 30 years old in good health. The CDR3 region reads CAISGDSFYGYTF. In nucleotide form, the sequence is TGTGCCATCAGCGGGGACAGCTTCTATGGCTACACCTTC.